This T cell receptor (beta chain) is drawn from a study of blood T cell repertoires in COVID-19. Study background: Both acute and convalescent COVID-19 samples were obtained from the United States, Italy and Spain.

There are 13 residues in the CDR3. Germline V lookup: CDR1 LNHDA, CDR2 SQIVND (reference sequence). V shed 7 bases, J shed 6 bases, and the junction held 7 bases outside the gene matches. In assigning cohorts, the study relied on participant-reported clinical history. Exposed enrollees had met someone with a PCR-confirmed or clinician-diagnosed COVID-19 case at some point within the 2 weeks before study entry. How the authors handled the data: Cell counts per sample came from amplifying reference gene primers. Only in-frame clones appear in the TCRdb table, and some are missing; sequencing was by immunoSEQ multiplex PCR. V and J calls and clone size are as listed in that table; D and trimming were resolved from the DNA. This sample carries approximately 380,000 clones, roughly nine tenths of them seen once, and the ten largest clones take about 0.9%.

This chain uses TRBV19 with TRBJ2-7; 9 bases map to TRBD1. The receptor comes from a woman aged 35 to 49 who had been exposed to COVID-19. The sample was PBMCs or T cells enriched from blood (not recorded which). This chain's CDR3 is CASIGTGTGEQYF. The CDR3 DNA reads TGTGCCAGTATTGGGACAGGGACTGGCGAGCAGTACTTC.